The 27 T cell receptor beta chains reported below all come from one sample, sequenced in a study of blood T cell repertoires in COVID-19. Only in-frame clones appear in the TCRdb table, and some are missing; sequencing was by immunoSEQ multiplex PCR. This sample has 150,000 to 200,000 clones, with around 79% found just once. Sequenced sample: PBMCs or T cells enriched from blood (not recorded which). All receptors derive from a man aged 45-65 years who had recovered from COVID-19.

Note on this clone: The same CDR3 can be traced to other DNA sequences in this sample. In nucleotides, the CDR3 is TGCGCCAGCAGCTTGGCCCAGGACAATGAGCAGTTCTTC. Translation gives CASSLAQDNEQFF. The chain has TRBV5-1 and TRBJ2-1; D unclear. CDR3 size: 13 residues. Germline CDR1 SGHRS, CDR2 YFSETQ. V gave up 0 bases and J gave up 5 bases, with 6 bases separating them.

The chain carries TRBV28 and TRBJ1-5, with D uncertain. V dropped 7 bases and J dropped 5 bases, with 6 bases sitting between them. The CDR3 is made up of 11 amino acids. Germline V lookup: CDR1 MDHEN, CDR2 SYDVKM. CDR3 loop: CASTSHQPQHF. For the CDR3, the DNA is TGTGCCAGCACCTCCCATCAGCCCCAGCATTTT.

The rearrangement joins TRBV28 to TRBJ2-1, with 10 bases identical to TRBD2. Germline V CDR1 and CDR2: MDHEN, SYDVKM. The V and J ends lost 3 bases and 8 bases, in that order; junction bases with no gene match: 10. This CDR3 spans 16 amino acids. In DNA form, the CDR3 reads TGTGCCAGCAGTTTCTCCGGGAGGACTAGCGGCGATGAGCAGTTCTTC. This codes for CASSFSGRTSGDEQFF.

The V call is TRBV4-1, the J call TRBJ2-3, with TRBD2 identical over 15 bases. The CDR3 has 18 residues. Losses at the gene ends were 1 base for V and 4 bases for J; bases not matched to a gene: 6. Germline-derived CDR1 and CDR2 are MGHRA and YSYEKL. CDR3 DNA sequence: TGCGCCAGCAGCCAAGCCCCAGGGACTAGCGGGAGGCCAGATACGCAGTATTTT. Translated: CASSQAPGTSGRPDTQYF.

The CDR3 region is CASSLLAGNSPLHF. The CDR3 DNA reads TGTGCCAGCAGTTTACTGGCGGGGAATTCACCCCTCCACTTT. The rearrangement joins TRBV28 to TRBJ1-6, with D uncertain. The germline CDR1 and CDR2 sequences are MDHEN and SYDVKM. Between the trimmed V and J ends, which lost 2 bases and 7 bases, there was a span of 9 bases. The CDR3 loop spans 14 amino acids.

The gene calls are TRBV19 and TRBJ1-2, with TRBD1 identical over 9 bases. The germline CDR1 and CDR2 sequences are LNHDA and SQIVND (reference sequence). This CDR3 region has 18 residues. The V gene end was trimmed by 7 bases and the J gene end by 2 bases; junction bases not matched to a gene: 17. CDR3 loop: CASTGQGFGLSWNYGYTF. Here the CDR3 DNA reads TGTGCCAGTACGGGACAGGGTTTTGGGTTAAGTTGGAACTATGGCTACACCTTC.

The rearrangement links TRBV3-1 (or the pseudogene TRBV3-2) to TRBJ1-1; D not resolved. In germline, CDR1 is LGHDT, CDR2 YNNKEL (reference sequence). The CDR3 covers 13 residues. V was cut by 2 bases and J by 1 base, with 5 bases left in between. CDR3 sequence: CASSQLENTEAFF. CDR3 nucleotide sequence: TGTGCCAGCAGCCAATTAGAGAACACTGAAGCTTTCTTT.

V is TRBV7-9 and J is TRBJ1-6; D is undetermined. Trimming left V 5 bases short and J 7 bases short, with 9 bases between. This CDR3 is 13 amino acids long. Germline CDR1 SEHNR, CDR2 FQNEAQ (reference sequence). CDR3 coding DNA: TGTGCCAGCAGCCCAGGTTCCAATTCACCCCTCCACTTT. As protein: CASSPGSNSPLHF.

The J gene is TRBJ2-1, the V gene TRBV7-9, with 9 nucleotides matching TRBD2. Germline CDR1 and CDR2: SEHNR and FQNEAQ (reference sequence). V lost 6 bases to trimming and J lost 6 bases; unmatched junction nucleotides: 0. CDR3 length equals 12 residues. The CDR3 region is CASRTSGNEQFF. DNA for the CDR3: TGTGCCAGCAGGACTAGCGGCAATGAGCAGTTCTTC.

The chain carries TRBV18 and TRBJ1-4; TRBD1 is a possible D gene (5 bases). The germline CDR1 and CDR2 sequences are KGHSH and LQKENI. The CDR3 totals 16 residues. Trimming left V 2 bases short and J 0 bases short, with 10 bases between. CDR3 sequence: CASSPSQVATNEKLFF. The CDR3 coding sequence is TGTGCCAGCTCACCATCACAGGTTGCAACTAATGAAAAACTGTTTTTT. The full variable domain, completed using reference TRBV18 and TRBJ1-4, is NAGVMQNPRHLVRRRGQEARLRCSPMKGHSHVYWYRQLPEEGLKFMVYLQKENIIDESGMPKERFSAEFPKEGPSILRIQQVVRGDSAAYFCASSPSQVATNEKLFFGSGTQLSVL.

This chain connects TRBV19 to TRBJ1-3; unclear D gene. The V end lost 8 bases, the J end lost 0 bases, and 11 bases lay between the germline ends. This CDR3 region has 14 residues. The germline V gene encodes CDR1 LNHDA and CDR2 SQIVND (reference sequence). CDR3 sequence: CASQQLFSGNTIYF. CDR3 nucleotide sequence: TGTGCCAGTCAACAGCTTTTCTCTGGAAACACCATATATTTT.

The rearrangement links TRBV7-9 to TRBJ1-2, with D possibly matching TRBD1 (6 bases). The CDR3 covers 16 residues. Germline assignment: CDR1 SEHNR and CDR2 FQNEAQ (reference sequence). V lost 4 bases to trimming and J lost 2 bases, with 17 bases between them. The CDR3, as DNA: TGTGCCAGCAGCTCCTCAGGGGTGAACACCAACTATGGCTACACCTTC. Its translation is CASSSSGVNTNYGYTF.

J is TRBJ2-3 and V is TRBV7-9, with 7 bases fitting TRBD1. The CDR3 is 16 residues long. The junction had 11 bases not matched to a gene; V was cut back by 7 bases and J by 1 base. CDR1 is SEHNR, CDR2 FQNEAQ, per germline (reference sequence). In DNA, the CDR3 is TGTGCCAGCACCACCCGAAGACAGGGCGGCACAGATACGCAGTATTTT. Its translation is CASTTRRQGGTDTQYF.

This clone was counted once. This rearrangement joins TRBV5-1 to TRBJ1-5; D is perhaps TRBD1 (5 bases). Trimming shortened V by 0 bases and J by 3 bases, and 10 bases separated the two germline ends. CDR3 length: 15 amino acids. Germline lookup yields CDR1 SGHRS and CDR2 YFSETQ. The CDR3 here is CASSLDGGNNQPQHF. The CDR3 region has the DNA TGCGCCAGCAGCTTGGACGGGGGGAACAATCAGCCCCAGCATTTT.

This chain uses TRBV6-2 or TRBV6-3 with TRBJ2-2; 9 positions agree with TRBD1. This CDR3 spans 15 amino acids. Germline lookup yields CDR1 MNHEY and CDR2 SVGEGT. V shed 4 bases and J 7 bases; nucleotides not matched to a gene: 7. CDR3 loop: CASSSGTGIGGELFF. The DNA of the CDR3 is TGTGCCAGCAGTTCCGGGACAGGGATCGGCGGGGAGCTGTTTTTT.

Only one count was recorded for this clone. The J gene is TRBJ2-2, the V gene TRBV6-5, with 8 positions matching TRBD1. CDR1 is MNHEY and CDR2 is SVGAGI in the germline V gene. The ends lost 6 bases at V and 5 bases at J; junction bases unmatched: 8. CDR3 length equals 15 residues. CDR3 DNA: TGTGCCAGCAGGGCGACAGGGGCCGGGACCGGGGAGCTGTTTTTT. Translating gives CASRATGAGTGELFF.

This clone was seen a handful of times. This sequence joins TRBV12-3 or TRBV12-4 and TRBJ2-6; tentative D call: TRBD2 (6 bases). The V gene lost 5 bases and the J gene lost 9 bases, with 11 bases spanning the gap. This CDR3 is 13 amino acids long. In DNA form, the CDR3 reads TGTGCCAGCAGTAACCGGGAGCTCAACGTCCTGACTTTC. The encoded protein is CASSNRELNVLTF.

This chain connects TRBV4-1 to TRBJ2-5; tentative D call: TRBD2 (6 bases). The CDR3 is 15 amino acids. The V and J ends lost 2 bases and 1 base respectively, with 11 bases between them. Germline V gene lookup returns CDR1 MGHRA and CDR2 YSYEKL. The CDR3 loop reads CASSQLGTPQETQYF. The CDR3 nucleotides are TGCGCCAGCAGCCAACTGGGGACTCCCCAAGAGACCCAGTACTTC.

J is TRBJ2-5 and V is TRBV7-2; no reliable D call. Germline V lookup: CDR1 SGHTA, CDR2 FQGNSA. The CDR3 length is 12 residues. V was clipped by 3 bases and J by 4 bases, with 6 bases between them. The CDR3 sequence: CASSFVGETQYF. The CDR3, as DNA: TGTGCCAGCAGCTTCGTCGGAGAGACCCAGTACTTC.

The chain joins TRBV28 to TRBJ1-1; D may be TRBD1 (6 bases). Looked up from germline, CDR1 is MDHEN and CDR2 is SYDVKM. The CDR3 has 14 amino acids. With 6 bases removed from V and 3 bases from J, the gap between germline ends came to 14 bases. For the CDR3, the DNA is TGTGCCAGCAGCCGCCGGACAGACCACACTGAAGCTTTCTTT. Residues: CASSRRTDHTEAFF. The full variable domain, with the rest looked up from reference TRBV28 and TRBJ1-1, is DVKVTQSSRYLVKRTGEKVFLECVQDMDHENMFWYRQDPGLGLRLIYFSYDVKMKEKGDIPEGYSVSREKKERFSLILESASTNQTSMYLCASSRRTDHTEAFFGQGTRLTVV.

CDR3 sequence: CASSISGNLLREQYF. The CDR3, as DNA: TGTGCCAGCAGCATAAGCGGAAACCTCCTACGGGAGCAGTACTTC. The chain joins TRBV5-4 to TRBJ2-7; perhaps TRBD2 as D (5 bases). Per germline, CDR1 SGHNT and CDR2 YYREEE (reference sequence). The CDR3 extends over 15 amino acids. V gave up 4 bases and J gave up 7 bases, with 21 bases separating them.

J is TRBJ1-2 and V is TRBV30; D uncertain. Germline-derived CDR1 and CDR2 are GTSNPN and SVGIG (reference sequence). Trimming took off 0 bases at V and 2 bases at J, with 7 bases between the two ends. The length of the CDR3 is 13 residues. CDR3 sequence: CAWSVLPNYGYTF. In nucleotides, the CDR3 is TGTGCCTGGAGTGTACTCCCCAACTATGGCTACACCTTC.

V usage is TRBV12-3 or TRBV12-4 and J usage is TRBJ2-5; the D is unclear. V dropped 2 bases and J dropped 5 bases, with 9 bases sitting between them. The CDR3 covers 13 residues. Written as DNA, the CDR3 is TGTGCCAGCAGTTTAAGTCCGGTGGAGACCCAGTACTTC. It encodes CASSLSPVETQYF.

V is TRBV28 and J is TRBJ1-1; TRBD1 agrees at 9 bases. The CDR3 consists of 16 residues. From germline, CDR1 is MDHEN and CDR2 SYDVKM. With V trimmed by 3 bases and J by 5 bases, 10 bases remained unmatched. The CDR3 DNA sequence: TGTGCCAGCAGTTTGTTGACAGGGGGTTCGAGGACTGAAGCTTTCTTT. This encodes CASSLLTGGSRTEAFF.

This clone came up once. The rearrangement joins TRBV10-1 to TRBJ2-3; TRBD1 matches 7 bases. V lost 2 bases and J lost 2; bases outside the gene matches: 7. Per germline, CDR1 WNHNN and CDR2 SYGVQD (reference sequence). This CDR3 comprises 16 residues. The CDR3 is CASSEVQDRYTDTQYF. The CDR3 nucleotides read TGCGCCAGCAGTGAGGTCCAGGACAGGTACACAGATACGCAGTATTTT.

J is TRBJ1-2 and V is TRBV6-1; no definite D call. Germline-derived CDR1 and CDR2 are MNHNS and SASEGT. The V end lost 1 base, the J end lost 4 bases, and 10 bases lay between the germline ends. CDR3 length: 14 amino acids. Here the CDR3 DNA reads TGTGCCAGCAGTGAAGGGGCAGTATCCTATGGCTACACCTTC. The encoded protein is CASSEGAVSYGYTF.

The rearrangement uses TRBV28 and TRBJ2-5; 9 nucleotides align to TRBD1. This CDR3 spans 15 amino acids. Trimming at V came to 8 bases and at J to 5 bases, leaving 12 bases not matched to a gene. Germline assignment: CDR1 MDHEN and CDR2 SYDVKM. CDR3 in amino acids: CASGTGGAVLETQYF. The CDR3 coding sequence is TGTGCCAGCGGAACAGGGGGCGCTGTCTTGGAGACCCAGTACTTC.